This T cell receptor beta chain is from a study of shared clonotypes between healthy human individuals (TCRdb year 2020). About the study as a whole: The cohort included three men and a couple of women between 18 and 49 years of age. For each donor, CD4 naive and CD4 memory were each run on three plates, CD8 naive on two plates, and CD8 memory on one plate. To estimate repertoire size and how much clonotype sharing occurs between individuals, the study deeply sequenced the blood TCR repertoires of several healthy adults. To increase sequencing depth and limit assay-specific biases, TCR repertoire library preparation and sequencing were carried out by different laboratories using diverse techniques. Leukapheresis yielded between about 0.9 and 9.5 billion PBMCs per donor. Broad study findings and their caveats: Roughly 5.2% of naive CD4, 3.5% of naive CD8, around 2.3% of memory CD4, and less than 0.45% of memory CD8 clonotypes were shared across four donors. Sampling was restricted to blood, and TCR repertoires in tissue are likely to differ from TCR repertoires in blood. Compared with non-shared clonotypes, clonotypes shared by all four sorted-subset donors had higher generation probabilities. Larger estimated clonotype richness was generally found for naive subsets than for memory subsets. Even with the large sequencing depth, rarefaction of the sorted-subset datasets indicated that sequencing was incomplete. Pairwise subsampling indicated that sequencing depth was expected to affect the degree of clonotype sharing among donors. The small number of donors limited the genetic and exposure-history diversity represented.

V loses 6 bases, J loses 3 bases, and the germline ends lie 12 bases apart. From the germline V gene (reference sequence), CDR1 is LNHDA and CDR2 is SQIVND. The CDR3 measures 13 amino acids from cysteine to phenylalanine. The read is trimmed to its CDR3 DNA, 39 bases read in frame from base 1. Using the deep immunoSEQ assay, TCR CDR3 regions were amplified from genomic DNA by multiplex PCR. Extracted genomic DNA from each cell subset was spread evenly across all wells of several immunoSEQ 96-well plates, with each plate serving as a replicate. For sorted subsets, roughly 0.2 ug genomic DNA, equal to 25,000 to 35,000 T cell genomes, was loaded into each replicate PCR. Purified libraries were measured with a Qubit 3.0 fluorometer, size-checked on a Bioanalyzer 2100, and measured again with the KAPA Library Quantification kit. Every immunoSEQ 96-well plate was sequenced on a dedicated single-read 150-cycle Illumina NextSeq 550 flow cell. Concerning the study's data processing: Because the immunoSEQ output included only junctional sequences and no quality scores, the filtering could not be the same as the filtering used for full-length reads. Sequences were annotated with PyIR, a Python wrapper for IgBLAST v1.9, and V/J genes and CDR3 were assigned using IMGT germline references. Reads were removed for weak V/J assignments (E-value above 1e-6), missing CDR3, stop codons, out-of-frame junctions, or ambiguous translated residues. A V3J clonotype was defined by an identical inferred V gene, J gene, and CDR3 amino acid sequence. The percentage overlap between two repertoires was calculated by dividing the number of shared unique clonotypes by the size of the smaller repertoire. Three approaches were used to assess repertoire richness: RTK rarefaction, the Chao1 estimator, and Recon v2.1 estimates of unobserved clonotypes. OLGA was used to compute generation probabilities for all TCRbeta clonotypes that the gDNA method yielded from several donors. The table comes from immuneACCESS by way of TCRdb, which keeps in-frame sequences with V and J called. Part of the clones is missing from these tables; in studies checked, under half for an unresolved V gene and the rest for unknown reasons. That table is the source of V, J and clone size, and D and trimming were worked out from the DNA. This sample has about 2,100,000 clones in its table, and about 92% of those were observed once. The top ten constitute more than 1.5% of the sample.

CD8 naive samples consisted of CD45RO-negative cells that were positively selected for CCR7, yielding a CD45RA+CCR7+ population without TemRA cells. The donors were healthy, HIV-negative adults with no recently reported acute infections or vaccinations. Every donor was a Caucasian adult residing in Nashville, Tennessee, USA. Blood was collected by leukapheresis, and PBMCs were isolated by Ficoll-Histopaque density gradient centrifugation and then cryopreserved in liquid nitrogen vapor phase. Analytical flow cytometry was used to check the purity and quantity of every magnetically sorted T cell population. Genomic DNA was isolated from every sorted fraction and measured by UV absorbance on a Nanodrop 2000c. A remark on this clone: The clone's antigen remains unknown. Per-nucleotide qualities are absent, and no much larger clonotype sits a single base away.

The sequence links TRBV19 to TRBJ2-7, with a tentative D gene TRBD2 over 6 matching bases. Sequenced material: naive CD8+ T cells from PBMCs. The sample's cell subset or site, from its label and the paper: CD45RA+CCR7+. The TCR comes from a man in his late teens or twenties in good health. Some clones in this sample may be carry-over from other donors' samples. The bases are TGTGCCAGTAGCGGGAGTCTCCTCTACGAGCAGTACTTC. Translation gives CASSGSLLYEQYF.